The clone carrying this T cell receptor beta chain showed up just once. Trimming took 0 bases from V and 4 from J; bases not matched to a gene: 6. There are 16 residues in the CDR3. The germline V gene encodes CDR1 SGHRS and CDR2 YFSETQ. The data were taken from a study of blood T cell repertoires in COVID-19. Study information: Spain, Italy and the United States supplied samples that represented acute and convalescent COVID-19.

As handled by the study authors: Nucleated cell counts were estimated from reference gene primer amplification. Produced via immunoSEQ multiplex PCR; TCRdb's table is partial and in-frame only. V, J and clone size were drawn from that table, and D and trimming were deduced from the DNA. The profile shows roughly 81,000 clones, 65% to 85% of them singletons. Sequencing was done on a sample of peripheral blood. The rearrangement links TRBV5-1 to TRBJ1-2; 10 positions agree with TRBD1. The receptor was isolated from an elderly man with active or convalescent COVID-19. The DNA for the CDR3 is TGCGCCAGCAGCTTGGGTGAGACAGGGGGCGCCTATGGCTACACCTTC. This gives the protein CASSLGETGGAYGYTF.